These 25 T cell receptor beta chains share one sample of origin, sequenced in a study of cytomegalovirus exposure and HLA in healthy donors. Amplification used 60 Vbeta primers and 13 Jbeta primers. TCRdb keeps only in-frame clones here, not all; method: immunoSEQ multiplex PCR. The sample has around 130,000 clones; approximately 70% are singletons. Sequences were obtained from PBMCs. Receptors were obtained from a woman aged 55-69 years in good health and CMV-seronegative.

This clone showed up just a few times. The chain has TRBV5-1 and TRBJ1-1; 9 bases fit TRBD1. The CDR3 totals 16 residues. Trimming took 4 bases from V and 5 from J; bases not matched to a gene: 12. Germline CDR1 is SGHRS and CDR2 is YFSETQ. The CDR3 DNA is TGCGCCAGCAGCGCTAAAACAGGGGGCGCAGATACTGAAGCTTTCTTT. Protein product: CASSAKTGGADTEAFF.

The chain has TRBV2 and TRBJ2-5, with D tentatively TRBD1 (6 bases). In germline, CDR1 is SNHLY, CDR2 FYNNEI. This CDR3 contains 15 residues. V was clipped by 9 bases and J by 5 bases, with 22 bases between them. The CDR3: CASSKGQNSLETQYF. DNA of the CDR3: TGTGCCAGTTCGAAAGGACAGAACTCCCTCGAGACCCAGTACTTC.

The V gene is TRBV7-2, the J gene TRBJ2-2, with TRBD1 identical over 7 bases. The CDR3 is 14 residues long. J lost 4 bases, V lost 4 bases, and 3 bases had no gene match. Germline V lookup: CDR1 SGHTA, CDR2 FQGNSA. CDR3: CASSYRGGTGELFF. Written as DNA, the CDR3 is TGTGCCAGCAGCTACAGGGGTGGCACCGGGGAGCTGTTTTTT. Full variable domain (rest looked up from reference TRBV7-2 and TRBJ2-2): GAGVSQSPSNKVTEKGKDVELRCDPISGHTALYWYRQSLGQGLEFLIYFQGNSAPDKSGLPSDRFSAERTGGSVSTLTIQRTQQEDSAVYLCASSYRGGTGELFFGEGSRLTVL.

This sequence joins TRBV7-3 and TRBJ2-2, with 16 bases aligning to TRBD2. CDR3 size: 18 residues. The ends lost 4 bases at V and 6 bases at J; junction bases unmatched: 8. Germline CDR1 SGHTA, CDR2 FQGTGA. CDR3 in amino acids: CASSSPIGTSGGAGELFF. CDR3 in DNA: TGTGCCAGCAGCTCCCCTATCGGGACTAGCGGGGGGGCCGGGGAGCTGTTTTTT.

The J gene is TRBJ1-5, the V gene TRBV5-4, with 7 nucleotides matching TRBD1. After removal of 4 bases from V and 2 bases from J, the junction contained 12 bases not matched to a gene. Germline CDR1 SGHNT, CDR2 YYREEE (reference sequence). The CDR3 is 17 amino acids. Here the CDR3 reads CASSRRRGRDGNQPQHF. CDR3 bases: TGTGCCAGCAGCCGTAGGAGGGGGCGAGATGGCAATCAGCCCCAGCATTTT.

Written as DNA, the CDR3 is TGTGCCAGCGCCGGGAGGGACTATGGCTACACCTTC. It codes for CASAGRDYGYTF. The chain combines TRBV7-9 with TRBJ1-2; no firm D call. The V end lost 8 bases, the J end lost 3 bases, and 10 bases lay between the germline ends. The CDR3 extends over 12 amino acids. In germline, CDR1 is SEHNR, CDR2 FQNEAQ (reference sequence).

V is TRBV15 and J is TRBJ2-1; 8 nucleotides match TRBD2. CDR3 size: 20 residues. J gave up 7 bases and V 0 bases, and 20 bases lay outside the gene matches. Germline-derived CDR1 and CDR2 are LNHNV and YYDKDF (reference sequence). The CDR3 sequence: CATSRDPFGRGGVLSNEQFF. The CDR3 region has the DNA TGTGCCACCAGCAGAGACCCCTTTGGTCGGGGGGGGGTCCTTTCGAATGAGCAGTTCTTC.

J is TRBJ1-2 and V is TRBV7-2, with D possibly matching TRBD1 (5 bases). The V gene lost 0 bases and the J gene lost 6 bases, with 11 bases spanning the gap. The CDR3 runs 14 residues. In germline, CDR1 is SGHTA, CDR2 FQGNSA. The CDR3 region is CASSLAVARDGYTF. In DNA form, the CDR3 reads TGTGCCAGCAGCTTAGCGGTGGCCAGGGATGGCTACACCTTC.

The chain carries TRBV9 and TRBJ2-5, with D possibly TRBD2 on 5 matching bases. Germline CDR1 is SGDLS and CDR2 is YYNGEE. Trimming removed 0 bases at V and 4 bases at J, with 10 bases between. CDR3 length equals 14 residues. The CDR3 sequence: CASSVGGQAETQYF. The CDR3 nucleotides read TGTGCCAGCAGCGTAGGAGGGCAGGCAGAGACCCAGTACTTC. The full variable domain, with the rest looked up from reference TRBV9 and TRBJ2-5, is DSGVTQTPKHLITATGQRVTLRCSPRSGDLSVYWYQQSLDQGLQFLIQYYNGEERAKGNILERFSAQQFPDLHSELNLSSLELGDSALYFCASSVGGQAETQYFGPGTRLLVL.

The chain carries TRBV7-2 and TRBJ2-7, with 11 positions matching TRBD1. The V segment lost 5 bases and the J segment 5 bases; nucleotides outside the gene matches: 5. The germline V gene has CDR1 SGHTA and CDR2 FQGNSA. There are 14 residues in the CDR3. The CDR3 is CASSGQGAINEQYF. CDR3 nucleotide sequence: TGTGCCAGCAGCGGACAGGGGGCAATTAACGAGCAGTACTTC.

The V and J genes are TRBV5-1 and TRBJ2-1; perhaps TRBD2 as D (6 bases). Germline CDR1 SGHRS, CDR2 YFSETQ. V lost 0 bases to trimming and J lost 8 bases, with 15 bases between them. This CDR3 has 15 residues. The CDR3 nucleotides are TGCGCCAGCAGCTTGGTTCTGGGAGGAGGGGATGAGCAGTTCTTC. This gives the protein CASSLVLGGGDEQFF.

The chain has TRBV2 and TRBJ2-5, with D possibly matching TRBD2 (6 bases). Matching the DNA end better, TRBJ2-7 makes the J call doubtful. The germline gives CDR1 SNHLY, CDR2 FYNNEI. The CDR3 contains 14 residues. The CDR3 sequence: CASSERTGGFEQYF. The CDR3 DNA reads as TGTGCCAGCAGTGAACGCACTGGAGGGTTCGAGCAGTACTTC.

This chain uses TRBV9 with TRBJ2-1, with 11 bases aligning to TRBD2. The CDR3 loop spans 15 amino acids. J gave up 12 bases and V 0 bases, and 8 bases lay outside the gene matches. Germline-derived CDR1 and CDR2 are SGDLS and YYNGEE. The CDR3 is CASSVVSGGADGQFF. The CDR3 bases are TGTGCCAGCAGCGTAGTTAGCGGGGGGGCGGATGGGCAGTTCTTC.

V gene TRBV7-2 combines with J gene TRBJ2-7; TRBD1 aligns across 7 bases. Germline CDR1 and CDR2: SGHTA and FQGNSA. V gave up 5 bases and J gave up 1 base; unmatched junction bases: 5. This CDR3 contains 14 residues. In DNA, the CDR3 is TGTGCCAGCAGCCCCCAGGGGGTTTCCTACGAGCAGTACTTC. This codes for CASSPQGVSYEQYF.

This clone was counted a few times. This rearrangement joins TRBV29-1 to TRBJ1-2; TRBD1 matches at 7 bases. The CDR3 covers 11 residues. Germline V gene data show CDR1 as SQVTM and CDR2 as ANQGSEA. V lost 4 bases, J lost 4 bases, and 0 bases stayed unmatched. CDR3 in amino acids: CSVGQGYGYTF. Written as DNA, the CDR3 is TGCAGCGTTGGACAGGGCTATGGCTACACCTTC.

This clone turned up a few times. The V gene is TRBV9, the J gene TRBJ2-5; TRBD2 is a possible D gene (7 bases). Deletions cut 4 bases from V and 4 bases from J, with 20 bases between. The germline V gene encodes CDR1 SGDLS and CDR2 YYNGEE. This CDR3 has 16 residues. As DNA, the CDR3 is TGTGCCAGCAGCCCCCGCTCCGGGGGGCTGGGAGAGACCCAGTACTTC. This gives the protein CASSPRSGGLGETQYF.

This chain connects TRBV25-1 to TRBJ2-3; 13 bases fit TRBD2. Germline V gene lookup returns CDR1 MGHDK and CDR2 SYGVNS. With 2 bases clipped from V and 6 bases from J, the junction kept 8 bases outside the gene matches. The CDR3 sequence is 17 residues long. The CDR3, as DNA: TGTGCCAGCAGTGAACTGACGACTAGCGGGAGGTGGGATACGCAGTATTTT. Translating gives CASSELTTSGRWDTQYF.

The chain links TRBV6-5 to TRBJ1-2; TRBD1 agrees at 7 bases. J gave up 4 bases and V 0 bases, and 5 bases lay outside the gene matches. CDR1 and CDR2 (germline): MNHEY, SVGAGI. The CDR3 contains 15 residues. The CDR3 spells CASSYSAGGLYGYTF. CDR3 DNA sequence: TGTGCCAGCAGTTACTCGGCAGGGGGTCTCTATGGCTACACCTTC.

This clone turned up a few times. The V gene is TRBV5-1, the J gene TRBJ2-7, with a possible D match to TRBD2 (5 bases). The V end lost 1 base, the J end lost 4 bases, and 12 bases lay between the germline ends. This CDR3 is 14 amino acids long. The germline V gene encodes CDR1 SGHRS and CDR2 YFSETQ. The CDR3 loop is CASSLIAGGYEQYF. The CDR3 DNA follows: TGCGCCAGCAGCTTGATCGCGGGCGGGTACGAGCAGTACTTC.

The rearrangement uses TRBV7-2 and TRBJ2-1, with D possibly TRBD2 on 5 matching bases. The CDR3 sequence is 13 residues long. Germline loops: CDR1 SGHTA, CDR2 FQGNSA. The V gene lost 1 base and the J gene lost 12 bases, with 13 bases spanning the gap. This CDR3 is CASSLDANRGQFF. DNA of the CDR3: TGTGCCAGCAGCTTAGATGCTAACCGGGGGCAGTTCTTC.

The chain couples TRBV7-9 to TRBJ1-2; 7 bases fit TRBD1. This CDR3 region has 16 residues. Germline CDR1 is SEHNR and CDR2 is FQNEAQ (reference sequence). Trimming at V came to 6 bases and at J to 4 bases, leaving 14 bases not matched to a gene. The CDR3 spells CASSPTGTAWSYGYTF. In DNA form, the CDR3 reads TGTGCCAGCAGTCCCACCGGGACAGCCTGGAGCTATGGCTACACCTTC. Looking up the rest from reference TRBV7-9 and TRBJ1-2 gives the full variable domain: DTGVSQNPRHKITKRGQNVTFRCDPISEHNRLYWYRQTLGQGPEFLTYFQNEAQLEKSRLLSDRFSAERPKGSFSTLEIQRTEQGDSAMYLCASSPTGTAWSYGYTFGSGTRLTVV.

The gene calls are TRBV7-2 and TRBJ2-1, with 7 bases that match TRBD2. The CDR3 extends over 13 amino acids. From germline, CDR1 is SGHTA and CDR2 FQGNSA. Trimming took 8 bases from V and 7 from J; bases not matched to a gene: 8. The DNA for the CDR3 is TGTGCCAGCGACTGGGGGGGAATTAATGAGCAGTTCTTC. It yields the protein CASDWGGINEQFF.

The chain recombines TRBV9 with TRBJ2-1, with 11 bases fitting TRBD2. V lost 0 bases, J lost 8 bases, and 4 bases stayed unmatched. CDR1 is SGDLS, CDR2 YYNGEE, per germline. There are 15 residues in the CDR3. The DNA for the CDR3 is TGTGCCAGCAGCGTAGTAGGTAGCGGGGGGGATGAGCAGTTCTTC. This encodes CASSVVGSGGDEQFF. Full variable domain (missing parts from reference TRBV9 and TRBJ2-1): DSGVTQTPKHLITATGQRVTLRCSPRSGDLSVYWYQQSLDQGLQFLIQYYNGEERAKGNILERFSAQQFPDLHSELNLSSLELGDSALYFCASSVVGSGGDEQFFGPGTRLTVL.

This clone was detected only a few times. This sequence joins TRBV9 and TRBJ1-2; 7 positions match TRBD1. The J segment lost 4 bases and the V segment lost 0 bases, leaving 6 bases of the junction unmatched. This CDR3 contains 15 residues. From germline, CDR1 is SGDLS and CDR2 YYNGEE. CDR3 in DNA: TGTGCCAGCAGCGTAGGGGCAGGGGGACTCTATGGCTACACCTTC. Translation: CASSVGAGGLYGYTF.

The CDR3 sequence is CASSLIGRNTGELFF. In DNA, the CDR3 is TGTGCCAGCAGCTTAATTGGCAGAAACACCGGGGAGCTGTTTTTT. The genes are TRBV7-3 and TRBJ2-2; D unclear. The CDR3 spans 15 residues. The V end was cut by 1 base, the J end by 2 bases, with 8 bases between. The germline CDR1 and CDR2 sequences are SGHTA and FQGTGA.